The rows below give T cell receptor beta chains drawn from one sample of a study of breast tumors, draining lymph nodes, adjacent tissues. MiXCR, run by TCRdb on the multiplex PCR reads, gives a single entry per CDR3 protein. The sample lists approximately 45,000 distinct CDR3 sequences, roughly 23% occurring once. The source material was breast tumor tissue. These TCRs come from a female donor with breast cancer. Some clones in this sample may be carry-over from other donors' samples. Both conserved end residues are part of each CDR3. Fields, in order: V gene, CDR3 protein.

>TRBV6-1
CASSPTGNSVEQYF
>TRBV7-9
CASSLAYYEQYF
>TRBV6-5
CASTTRDSKYQETQYF
>TRBV5-8
CASSRDPPDTQYF
>TRBV5-8
CASSRGVKPSTDTQYF
>TRBV20-1
CSARVVPGQGLDTEAFF
>TRBV5-1
CASSLRGRDRELFF
>TRBV4-2
CASSQETVGPQPQHF
>TRBV7-8
CASSLVLSYNEQFF
>TRBV20-1
CSARRDTGTYNEQFF
>TRBV7-9
CASSLGMATSGYTF
>TRBV28
CASSLGGAPGGYTF
>TRBV20-1
CSAPDRNTKLFF
>TRBV2
CASSVQPELGYGYTF
>TRBV6-1
CASSEGQGADGYTF
>TRBV28
CASSFLAHRGGEKLFF
>TRBV6-1
CASSEGTGTYNEQFF
>TRBV7-9
CASSDLAGGAGELFF
>TRBV6-2/TRBV6-3
CASSYYPFNEQFF
>TRBV18
CASSPFTGTLQGPGELFF
>TRBV11-3
CASSHAWDRDSELFGYTF
>TRBV5-1
CASSLVQGAPNSPLHF
>TRBV6-5
CASSYSIRDRRPNEKLFF
>TRBV5-1
CASSQGTGQRSYTF
>TRBV7-9
CASSPVGGDYEQYF
>TRBV11-2
CASSGMPGQETQYF
>TRBV4-2
CASSQVTHNEQFF
>TRBV7-7
CASSPSTALADTQYF
>TRBV19
CASSIDQGAAFF
>TRBV7-9
CASSSTGLSSYNEQFF
>TRBV28
CVTKLQESPLHF
>TRBV6-4
CASSSGEGYTF
>TRBV20-1
CSAWNRHYNSPLHF
>TRBV5-8
CASSPGLAGGPEETQYF
>TRBV6-1
CASTEGGTNYGYTF
>TRBV30
CAWTKGTSGEQYF
>TRBV24-1
CATSAHRATDTQYF
>TRBV6-4
CASRTGTSGYNEQFF
>TRBV10-3
CAISKPGTGEKLFF
>TRBV7-9
CASGGAFGNQPQHF
>TRBV16
CASSQTSNQPQHF
>TRBV20-1
CSARGGRETQYF
>TRBV6-6
CASSYSGKEKLFF
>TRBV7-2
CASSLGYTDTQYF
>TRBV2
CASSASPSASTDTQYF
>TRBV6-6
CASRTGGNSNQPQHF
>TRBV7-8
CASSLAGDGTDTQYF
>TRBV20-1
CRAQGHTGELFF
>TRBV6-6
CASSFGGRDSYNSPLHF
>TRBV7-7
CASSTSLATDTGELFF
>TRBV4-1
CASSQEEYSNQPQHF
>TRBV28
CAVEAAGSNQPQHF
>TRBV13
CASSFGRDNEQFF
>TRBV19
CASSEGFTSNQPQHF
>TRBV12-3/TRBV12-4
CASSPGQGAGANVLTF
>TRBV28
CASRPSTGHPLPYEQYF
>TRBV20-1
CSAGSGGAYEQYF
>TRBV9
CASSEDGTISTDTQYF
>TRBV7-9
CASTLYRSQGYTF
>TRBV3-1
CASSQVSGGMDEKLFF